This section outlines one T cell receptor (beta chain) sequence together with its context. Its antigen is as yet unknown. Sequenced by immunoSEQ multiplex PCR; TCRdb stores in-frame clones only, minus some. This sample carries about 130,000 clones, roughly 89% of them seen once, and the ten largest clones take around 9%. The validation cohort, a group of 120 or so subjects, included the donors and was separate from the roughly 670-subject first cohort. V gave up 3 bases and J gave up 4 bases; unmatched junction bases: 6. From germline, CDR1 is MDHEN and CDR2 SYDVKM. CDR3 length: 15 residues. This record belongs to a study of cytomegalovirus exposure and HLA in healthy donors. Study background: It was reported in a later analysis that the same platform had been used for the roughly 110 validation repertoires as for the roughly 700 first-cohort repertoires. General study points: Researchers counted about 150 TCR beta chains as cytomegalovirus-associated.

This chain joins TRBV28 and TRBJ2-7; TRBD1 agrees at 10 bases. This clonotype originated in a woman younger than 30 in good health and CMV-seropositive. Sequencing was carried out using PBMCs. The CDR3 sequence is CASSFGQGVSYEQYF. CDR3 in DNA: TGTGCCAGCAGTTTCGGACAGGGGGTTTCTTACGAGCAGTACTTC. Full variable domain (remainder filled in from reference TRBV28 and TRBJ2-7): DVKVTQSSRYLVKRTGEKVFLECVQDMDHENMFWYRQDPGLGLRLIYFSYDVKMKEKGDIPEGYSVSREKKERFSLILESASTNQTSMYLCASSFGQGVSYEQYFGPGTRLTVT.